Each of the 22 T cell receptor beta chains below was sequenced from the same sample in a study of shared clonotypes between healthy human individuals. Positively selected for CCR7, the CD45RO-negative cells used as naive CD8 cells excluded terminally differentiated effector memory CD45RA+ cells. Produced via immunoSEQ multiplex PCR; TCRdb's table is partial and in-frame only. The sample consists of hundreds of thousands of clones, 90% to 97% of them appearing once. The sequencing sample was made of naive CD8+ T cells sorted from blood. These receptors were collected from a woman between 25 and 40 years old in good health.

This clone was detected only a few times. The chain uses TRBV29-1 and TRBJ1-1; unclear D gene. The germline CDR1 and CDR2 sequences are SQVTM and ANQGSEA. The V gene lost 2 bases and the J gene lost 8 bases, with 9 bases spanning the gap. This CDR3 region has 11 residues. The CDR3, as DNA: TGCAGCGTTGAATGGGCGATCGAAGCTTTCTTT. It codes for CSVEWAIEAFF.

CDR3 sequence (DNA): TGTGCCAGCAGTGACTTTACAGGAGAAGCTTTCTTT. This gives the protein CASSDFTGEAFF. The chain is built from TRBV6-4 and TRBJ1-1; D possibly corresponds to TRBD1 (5 bases). V lost 1 base, J lost 8 bases, and 8 bases lay in between. The germline CDR1 and CDR2 sequences are MRHNA and SNTAGT. CDR3 size: 12 residues.

The rearrangement links TRBV11-2 to TRBJ2-1, with 16 bases aligning to TRBD2. The CDR3 loop spans 18 amino acids. The germline gives CDR1 SGHAT, CDR2 FQNNGV. V was clipped by 5 bases and J by 6 bases; unmatched bases: 10. The CDR3 here is CASSAGLAGGPGANEQFF. DNA for the CDR3: TGTGCCAGCAGCGCGGGACTAGCGGGAGGGCCAGGGGCCAATGAGCAGTTCTTC.

V gene TRBV5-3 combines with J gene TRBJ1-5; no definite D call. TRBV5-3 is an ORF, with its function uncertain. V shed 4 bases and J shed 8 bases, with 10 bases lying between them. The CDR3 totals 12 residues. CDR3 amino acids: CARSGDKKPQHF. The CDR3 nucleotides read TGTGCCAGAAGCGGCGACAAAAAGCCCCAGCATTTT.

The J gene is TRBJ1-2, the V gene TRBV5-6, with D maybe TRBD1 (6 bases). The V gene lost 2 bases and the J gene lost 4 bases, with 12 bases spanning the gap. Germline CDR1 SGHDT, CDR2 YYEEEE. The length of the CDR3 is 14 residues. The CDR3, as DNA: TGTGCCAGCAGCTTCTTGGACAGCTCCTATGGCTACACCTTC. Its protein is CASSFLDSSYGYTF.

CDR3 coding DNA: TGTGCCAGTAGCCCCTCCGCCTCTGGGGCCAACGTCCTGACTTTC. Encoded protein: CASSPSASGANVLTF. This sequence joins TRBV19 and TRBJ2-6; no firm D call. Per germline, CDR1 LNHDA and CDR2 SQIVND (reference sequence). V lost 6 bases to trimming and J lost 0 bases, with 9 bases between them. The CDR3 length is 15 residues.

V usage is TRBV6-5 and J usage is TRBJ1-1, with 10 nucleotides matching TRBD1. CDR3 length: 14 amino acids. Germline V gene sequence: CDR1 MNHEY, CDR2 SVGAGI. V shed 6 bases, J shed 4 bases, and the junction held 5 bases outside the gene matches. DNA of the CDR3: TGTGCCAGCAGACCCGGGACAGGGGCCACTGAAGCTTTCTTT. This codes for CASRPGTGATEAFF.

With respect to this clone: The junction does not match germline at one end; this may be a read error. This rearrangement joins TRBV27 to TRBJ2-1, with 10 bases fitting TRBD1. CDR1 and CDR2 (germline): MNHEY, SMNVEV (reference sequence). The CDR3 has 15 residues. The CDR3 sequence is CASSSGTGAYYEQFF. The DNA of the CDR3 is TGTGCCAGCAGTTCCGGGACAGGGGCCTACTATGAGCAGTTCTTC.

The chain combines TRBV28 with TRBJ2-3; tentatively, D is TRBD2 (5 bases). Deletions cut 2 bases from V and 4 bases from J, with 10 bases between. CDR1 is MDHEN, CDR2 SYDVKM, per germline. The CDR3 is 14 amino acids. The CDR3 reads CASSLRDSPDTQYF. The CDR3, as DNA: TGTGCCAGCAGTTTACGGGATAGTCCAGATACGCAGTATTTT.

The rearrangement links TRBV7-9 to TRBJ1-1; 8 nucleotides align to TRBD1. The CDR3 loop spans 15 amino acids. V lost 3 bases and J lost 1; bases outside the gene matches: 4. In germline, CDR1 is SEHNR, CDR2 FQNEAQ (reference sequence). The CDR3 protein is CASSFPGTGNTEAFF. DNA of the CDR3: TGTGCCAGCAGCTTCCCCGGGACAGGGAACACTGAAGCTTTCTTT. The full variable domain, its missing parts supplied by reference TRBV7-9 and TRBJ1-1, is DTGVSQNPRHKITKRGQNVTFRCDPISEHNRLYWYRQTLGQGPEFLTYFQNEAQLEKSRLLSDRFSAERPKGSFSTLEIQRTEQGDSAMYLCASSFPGTGNTEAFFGQGTRLTVV.

This chain connects TRBV28 to TRBJ2-7; 7 nucleotides agree with TRBD1. V was pared by 6 bases and J by 7 bases, with 12 bases of the junction left unmatched. The CDR3 has 14 residues. Germline assignment: CDR1 MDHEN and CDR2 SYDVKM. The CDR3 sequence: CASSRDSGDGEQYF. The CDR3 DNA reads as TGTGCCAGCAGCCGGGACAGTGGGGATGGGGAGCAGTACTTC.

On this clone itself: This CDR3 is also generated by other DNA sequences in the sample. This chain uses TRBV5-4 with TRBJ2-7; TRBD2 matches 8 bases. This CDR3 has 14 amino acids. The germline CDR1 and CDR2 sequences are SGHNT and YYREEE (reference sequence). V lost 0 bases and J lost 1; bases outside the gene matches: 0. The CDR3 bases are TGTGCCAGCAGCTTGGCGGGAGGGTCCTACGAGCAGTACTTC. It encodes CASSLAGGSYEQYF. Supplemented by reference TRBV5-4 and TRBJ2-7, the full variable domain reads ETGVTQSPTHLIKTRGQQVTLRCSSQSGHNTVSWYQQALGQGPQFIFQYYREEENGRGNFPPRFSGLQFPNYSSELNVNALELDDSALYLCASSLAGGSYEQYFGPGTRLTVT.

This chain uses TRBV10-1 with TRBJ2-1; 11 nucleotides agree with TRBD2. Trimming took 6 bases from V and 0 from J; bases not matched to a gene: 13. Germline values: CDR1 WNHNN, CDR2 SYGVQD (reference sequence). The CDR3 sequence is 19 residues long. The CDR3 protein is CASSRNPGTSGSSYNEQFF. In nucleotides, the CDR3 is TGCGCCAGCAGCCGAAACCCCGGGACTAGCGGATCCTCCTACAATGAGCAGTTCTTC.

Regarding this clone: Other nucleotide sequences from this sample produce the same CDR3. The chain is built from TRBV19 and TRBJ2-7, with D possibly being TRBD1 or TRBD2 (5 bases each). Trimming shortened V by 5 bases and J by 1 base, and 12 bases separated the two germline ends. The CDR3 has 14 residues. Germline loops: CDR1 LNHDA, CDR2 SQIVND (reference sequence). CDR3 residues: CASSPGRGSYEQYF. CDR3 sequence (DNA): TGTGCCAGTAGTCCAGGGAGAGGGTCCTACGAGCAGTACTTC.

This chain links TRBV2 with TRBJ1-2; 8 nucleotides agree with TRBD1. The length of the CDR3 is 12 residues. Germline-derived CDR1 and CDR2 are SNHLY and FYNNEI. The V and J ends lost 10 bases and 7 bases, in that order; junction bases with no gene match: 8. CDR3 protein: CANPTGGRGYTF. The DNA for the CDR3 is TGTGCCAACCCTACAGGGGGACGTGGCTACACCTTC.

The chain carries TRBV28 and TRBJ2-3, with no clear D. V was cut by 2 bases and J by 5 bases, with 11 bases left in between. This CDR3 has 14 amino acids. Germline lookup yields CDR1 MDHEN and CDR2 SYDVKM. The chain's CDR3 is CASSLVGSEDTQYF. As DNA, the CDR3 is TGTGCCAGCAGTTTAGTGGGTTCAGAAGATACGCAGTATTTT.

The CDR3 loop is CASSRLTGTYNEQFF. Written as DNA, the CDR3 is TGTGCCAGCAGTCGTCTAACAGGGACCTACAATGAGCAGTTCTTC. This rearrangement joins TRBV7-3 to TRBJ2-1; TRBD1 is a possible D gene (6 bases). The germline V gene encodes CDR1 SGHTA and CDR2 FQGTGA. The CDR3 is made up of 15 amino acids. The ends were cut back, 6 bases at V and 2 bases at J, with 14 bases in the middle.

This chain joins TRBV4-1 and TRBJ2-7, with TRBD1 matching over 10 bases. This CDR3 comprises 16 residues. In germline, CDR1 is MGHRA, CDR2 YSYEKL. V shed 1 base, J shed 1 base, and the junction held 4 bases outside the gene matches. CDR3 DNA sequence: TGCGCCAGCAGCCAAGGTCCGGGACAGGGGTCCTACGAGCAGTACTTC. This encodes CASSQGPGQGSYEQYF.

In DNA, the CDR3 is TGTGCCACCCTCGGGAGGAATAGCAATCAGCCCCAGCATTTT. This sequence encodes CATLGRNSNQPQHF. The genes are TRBV28 and TRBJ1-5; no clear D. Germline V CDR1 and CDR2: MDHEN, SYDVKM. This CDR3 is built from 14 residues. The ends were cut back, 10 bases at V and 0 bases at J, with 13 bases in the middle.

This chain joins TRBV28 and TRBJ1-2; no clear D gene. Germline loops: CDR1 MDHEN, CDR2 SYDVKM. This CDR3 spans 16 amino acids. With 5 bases removed from V and 5 bases from J, the gap between germline ends came to 21 bases. The CDR3 reads CASSLLTVPIDYGYTF. Here the CDR3 DNA reads TGTGCCAGCAGTCTGCTTACAGTGCCCATCGATTATGGCTACACCTTC.

Here the CDR3 reads CASRGARGLAREATDTQYF. The DNA for the CDR3 is TGTGCCAGCAGGGGGGCCAGGGGGCTAGCGCGGGAGGCCACAGATACGCAGTATTTT. V gene TRBV11-2 combines with J gene TRBJ2-3; D may be TRBD1 or TRBD2 (8 bases each). The CDR3 is 19 amino acids. Germline V gene lookup returns CDR1 SGHAT and CDR2 FQNNGV. The V and J ends lost 6 bases and 2 bases respectively, with 27 bases between them.

Comments on this clone: This specimen includes other DNA sequences encoding the same CDR3. The CDR3 here is CASSLDRVQFGNQPQHF. Written as DNA, the CDR3 is TGTGCCAGCAGCTTAGATCGGGTTCAATTCGGAAACCAGCCCCAGCATTTT. The chain couples TRBV11-2 to TRBJ1-5; D is unclear. In germline, CDR1 is SGHAT, CDR2 FQNNGV. This CDR3 is built from 17 residues. V shed 0 bases and J shed 7 bases, with 19 bases lying between them.